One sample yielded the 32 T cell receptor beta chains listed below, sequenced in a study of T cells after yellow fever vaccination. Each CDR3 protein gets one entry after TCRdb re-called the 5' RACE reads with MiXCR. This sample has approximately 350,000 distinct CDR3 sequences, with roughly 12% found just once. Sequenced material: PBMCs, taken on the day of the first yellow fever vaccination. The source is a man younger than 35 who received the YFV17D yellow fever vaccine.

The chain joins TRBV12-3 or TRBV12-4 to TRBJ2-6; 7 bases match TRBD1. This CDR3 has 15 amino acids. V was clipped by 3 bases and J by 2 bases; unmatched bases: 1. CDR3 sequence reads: CASSFQGAGANVLTF. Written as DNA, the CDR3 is TGTGCCAGCAGTTTCCAGGGGGCTGGGGCCAACGTCCTGACTTTC.

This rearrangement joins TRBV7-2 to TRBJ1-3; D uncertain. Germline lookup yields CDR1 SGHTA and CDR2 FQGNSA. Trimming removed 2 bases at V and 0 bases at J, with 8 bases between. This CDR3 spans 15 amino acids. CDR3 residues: CASSLNPLSGNTIYF. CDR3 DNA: TGTGCCAGCAGCTTAAATCCCCTCTCTGGAAACACCATATATTTT.

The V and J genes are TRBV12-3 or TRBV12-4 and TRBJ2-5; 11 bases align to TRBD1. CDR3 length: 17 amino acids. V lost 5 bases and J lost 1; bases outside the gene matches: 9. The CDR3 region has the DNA TGTGCCAGCAGTCTAACTTCCGGGACAGGGGGCCAAGAGACCCAGTACTTC. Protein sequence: CASSLTSGTGGQETQYF.

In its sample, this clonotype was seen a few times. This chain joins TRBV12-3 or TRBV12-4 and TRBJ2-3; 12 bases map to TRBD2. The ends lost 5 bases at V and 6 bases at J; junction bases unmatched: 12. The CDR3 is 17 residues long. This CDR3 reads CASSPTLLAGGPDTQYF. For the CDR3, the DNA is TGTGCCAGCAGTCCCACCCTGCTAGCGGGGGGGCCCGATACGCAGTATTTT.

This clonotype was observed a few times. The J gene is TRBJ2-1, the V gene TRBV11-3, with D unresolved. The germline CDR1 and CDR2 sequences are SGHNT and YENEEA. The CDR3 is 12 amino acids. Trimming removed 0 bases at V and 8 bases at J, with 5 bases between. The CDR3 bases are TGTGCCAGCAGCTTAGATTCCGATGAGCAGTTCTTC. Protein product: CASSLDSDEQFF. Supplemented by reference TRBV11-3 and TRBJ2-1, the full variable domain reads EAGVVQSPRYKIIEKKQPVAFWCNPISGHNTLYWYLQNLGQGPELLIRYENEEAVDDSQLPKDRFSAERLKGVDSTLKIQPAELGDSAVYLCASSLDSDEQFFGPGTRLTVL.

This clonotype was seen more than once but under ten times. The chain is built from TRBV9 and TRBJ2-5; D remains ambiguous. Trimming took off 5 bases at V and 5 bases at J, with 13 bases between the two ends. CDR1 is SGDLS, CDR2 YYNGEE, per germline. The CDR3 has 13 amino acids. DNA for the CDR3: TGTGCCAGCAGTCGGTCAGCCCCCGAGACCCAGTACTTC. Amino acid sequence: CASSRSAPETQYF. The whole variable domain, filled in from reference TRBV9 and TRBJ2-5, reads DSGVTQTPKHLITATGQRVTLRCSPRSGDLSVYWYQQSLDQGLQFLIQYYNGEERAKGNILERFSAQQFPDLHSELNLSSLELGDSALYFCASSRSAPETQYFGPGTRLLVL.

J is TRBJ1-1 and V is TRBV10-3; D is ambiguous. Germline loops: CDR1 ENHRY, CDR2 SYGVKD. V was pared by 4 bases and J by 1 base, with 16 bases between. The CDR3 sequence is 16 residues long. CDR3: CAISAQIISANTEAFF. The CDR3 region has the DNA TGTGCCATCAGTGCTCAGATAATTTCAGCGAACACTGAAGCTTTCTTT.

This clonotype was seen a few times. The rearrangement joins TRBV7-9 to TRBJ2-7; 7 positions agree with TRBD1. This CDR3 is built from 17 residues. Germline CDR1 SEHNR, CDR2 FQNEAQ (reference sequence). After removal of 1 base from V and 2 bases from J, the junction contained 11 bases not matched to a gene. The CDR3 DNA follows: TGTGCCAGCAGCTTAGGCGAAGGGACAGATAAAACCTACGAGCAGTACTTC. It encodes CASSLGEGTDKTYEQYF.

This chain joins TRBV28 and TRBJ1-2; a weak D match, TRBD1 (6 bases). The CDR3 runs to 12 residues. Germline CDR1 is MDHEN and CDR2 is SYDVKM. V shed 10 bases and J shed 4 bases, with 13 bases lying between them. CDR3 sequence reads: CATVGQRYGYTF. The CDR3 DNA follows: TGTGCCACCGTCGGACAGCGCTATGGCTACACCTTC.

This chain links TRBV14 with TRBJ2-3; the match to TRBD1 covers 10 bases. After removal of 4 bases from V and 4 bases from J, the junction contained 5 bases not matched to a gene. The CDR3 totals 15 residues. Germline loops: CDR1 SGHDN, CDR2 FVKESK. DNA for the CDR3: TGTGCCAGCAGCCTGACAGGGGGCAAGGCAGATACGCAGTATTTT. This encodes CASSLTGGKADTQYF. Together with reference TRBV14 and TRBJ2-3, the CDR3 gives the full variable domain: EAGVTQFPSHSVIEKGQTVTLRCDPISGHDNLYWYRRVMGKEIKFLLHFVKESKQDESGMPNNRFLAERTGGTYSTLKVQPAELEDSGVYFCASSLTGGKADTQYFGPGTRLTVL.

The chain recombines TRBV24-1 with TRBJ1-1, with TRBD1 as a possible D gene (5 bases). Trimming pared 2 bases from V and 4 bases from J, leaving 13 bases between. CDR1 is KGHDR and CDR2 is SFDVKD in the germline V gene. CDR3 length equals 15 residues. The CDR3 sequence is CATSDSRVGPTEAFF. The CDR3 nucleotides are TGTGCCACCAGTGATTCCAGGGTGGGGCCCACTGAAGCTTTCTTT.

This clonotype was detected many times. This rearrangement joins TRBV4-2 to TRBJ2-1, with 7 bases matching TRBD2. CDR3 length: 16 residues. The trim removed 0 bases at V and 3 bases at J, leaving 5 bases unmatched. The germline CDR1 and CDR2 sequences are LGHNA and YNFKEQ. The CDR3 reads CASSQDRAGLYNEQFF. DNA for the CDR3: TGTGCCAGCAGCCAAGATCGAGCGGGGCTCTACAATGAGCAGTTCTTC.

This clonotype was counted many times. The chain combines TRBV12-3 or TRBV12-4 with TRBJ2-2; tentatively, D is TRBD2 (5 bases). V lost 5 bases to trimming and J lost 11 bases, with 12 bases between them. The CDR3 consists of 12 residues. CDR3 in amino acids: CASSPGNLELFF. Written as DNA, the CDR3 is TGTGCCAGCAGTCCGGGGAACTTAGAGCTGTTTTTT.

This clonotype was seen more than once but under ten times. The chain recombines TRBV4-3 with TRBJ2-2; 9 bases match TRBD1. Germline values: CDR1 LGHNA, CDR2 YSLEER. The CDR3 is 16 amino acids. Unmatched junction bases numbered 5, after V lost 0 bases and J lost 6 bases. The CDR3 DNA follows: TGCGCCAGCAGCCAAGATGGGACAGGGAAGCCCGGGGAGCTGTTTTTT. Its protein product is CASSQDGTGKPGELFF.

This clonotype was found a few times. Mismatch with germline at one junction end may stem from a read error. The CDR3 nucleotides read TGTGCCAGCAGCCTAGCGGCGGGACTAGCGGGGGCACAGAACACCGGGGAGCTGTTTTTT. Amino acids: CASSLAAGLAGAQNTGELFF. The genes are TRBV11-1 and TRBJ2-2, with 14 bases lining up with TRBD2. This CDR3 spans 20 amino acids. Germline V gene lookup returns CDR1 SGHAT and CDR2 FQDESV (reference sequence). Combining the CDR3 with reference TRBV11-1 and TRBJ2-2 gives the whole variable domain EAEVAQSPRYKITEKSQAVAFWCDPISGHATLYWYRQILGQGPELLVQFQDESVVDDSQLPKDRFSAERLKGVDSTLKIQPAELGDSAMYLCASSLAAGLAGAQNTGELFFGEGSRLTVL.

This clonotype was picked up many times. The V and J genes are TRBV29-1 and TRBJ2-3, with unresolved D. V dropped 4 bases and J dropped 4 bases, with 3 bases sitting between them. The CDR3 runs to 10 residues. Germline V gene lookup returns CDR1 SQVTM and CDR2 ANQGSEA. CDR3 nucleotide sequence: TGCAGCGTTGGTCCAGATACGCAGTATTTT. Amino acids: CSVGPDTQYF.

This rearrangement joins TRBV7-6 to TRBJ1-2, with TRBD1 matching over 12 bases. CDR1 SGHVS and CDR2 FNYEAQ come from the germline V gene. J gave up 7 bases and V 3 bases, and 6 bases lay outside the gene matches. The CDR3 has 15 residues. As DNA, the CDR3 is TGTGCCAGCAGCTTGGGGACAGGGGGCGCGGGTGGCTACACCTTC. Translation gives CASSLGTGGAGGYTF.

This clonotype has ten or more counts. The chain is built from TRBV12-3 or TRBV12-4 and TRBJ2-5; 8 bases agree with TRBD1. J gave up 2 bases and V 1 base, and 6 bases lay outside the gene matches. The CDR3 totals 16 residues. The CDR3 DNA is TGTGCCAGCAGTTTAGTCAGGGGGCAGGGGCAAGAGACCCAGTACTTC. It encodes CASSLVRGQGQETQYF.

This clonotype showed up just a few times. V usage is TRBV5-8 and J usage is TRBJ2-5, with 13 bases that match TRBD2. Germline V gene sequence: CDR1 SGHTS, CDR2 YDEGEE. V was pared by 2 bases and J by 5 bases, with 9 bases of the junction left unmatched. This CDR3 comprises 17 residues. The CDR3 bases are TGTGCCAGCAGCTTCCGGACTAGCGGGGGTAGCAGGGAGACCCAGTACTTC. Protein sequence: CASSFRTSGGSRETQYF. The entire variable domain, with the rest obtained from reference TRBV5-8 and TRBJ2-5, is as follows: EAGVTQSPTHLIKTRGQQATLRCSPISGHTSVYWYQQALGLGLQFLLWYDEGEERNRGNFPPRFSGRQFPNYSSELNVNALELEDSALYLCASSFRTSGGSRETQYFGPGTRLLVL.

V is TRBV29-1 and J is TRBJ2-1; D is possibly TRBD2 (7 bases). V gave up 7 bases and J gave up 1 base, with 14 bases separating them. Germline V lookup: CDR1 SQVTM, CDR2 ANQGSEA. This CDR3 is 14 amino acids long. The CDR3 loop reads CSAEGGGSYNEQFF. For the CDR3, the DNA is TGCAGCGCCGAGGGAGGGGGGTCCTACAATGAGCAGTTCTTC.

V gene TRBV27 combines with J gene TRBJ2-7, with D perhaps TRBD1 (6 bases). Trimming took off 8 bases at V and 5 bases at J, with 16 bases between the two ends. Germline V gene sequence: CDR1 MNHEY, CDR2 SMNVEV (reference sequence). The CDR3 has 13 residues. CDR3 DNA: TGTGCCAGCGCCTTCCAGGACAGCAACGAGCAGTACTTC. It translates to CASAFQDSNEQYF.

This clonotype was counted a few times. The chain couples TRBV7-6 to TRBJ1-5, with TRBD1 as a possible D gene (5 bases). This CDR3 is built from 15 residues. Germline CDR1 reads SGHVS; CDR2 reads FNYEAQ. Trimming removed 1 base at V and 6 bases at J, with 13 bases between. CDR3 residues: CASSLEGNFGQPQHF. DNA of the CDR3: TGTGCCAGCAGCTTAGAGGGGAATTTCGGTCAGCCCCAGCATTTT.

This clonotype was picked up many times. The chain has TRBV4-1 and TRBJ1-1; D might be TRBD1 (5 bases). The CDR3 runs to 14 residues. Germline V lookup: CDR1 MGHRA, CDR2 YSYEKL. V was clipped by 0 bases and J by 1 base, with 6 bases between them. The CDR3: CASSQEQENTEAFF. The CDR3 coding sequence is TGCGCCAGCAGCCAAGAACAGGAGAACACTGAAGCTTTCTTT.

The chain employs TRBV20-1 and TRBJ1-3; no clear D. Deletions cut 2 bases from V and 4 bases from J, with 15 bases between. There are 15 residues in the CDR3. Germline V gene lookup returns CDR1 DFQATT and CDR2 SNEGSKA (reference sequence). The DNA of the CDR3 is TGCAGTGCTAGAACCCCCGGGAGTTCCGGAAACACCATATATTTT. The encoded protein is CSARTPGSSGNTIYF.

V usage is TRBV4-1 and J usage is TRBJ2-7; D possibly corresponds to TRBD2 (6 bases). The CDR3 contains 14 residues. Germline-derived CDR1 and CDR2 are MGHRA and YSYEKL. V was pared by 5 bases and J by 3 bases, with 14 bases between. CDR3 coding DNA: TGCGCCAGCAGCTTCCAACGGCGGGACTACGAGCAGTACTTC. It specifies CASSFQRRDYEQYF.

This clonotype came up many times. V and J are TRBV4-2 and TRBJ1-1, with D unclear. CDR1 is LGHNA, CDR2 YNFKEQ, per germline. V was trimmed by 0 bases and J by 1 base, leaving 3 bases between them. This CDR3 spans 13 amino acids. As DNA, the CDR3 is TGTGCCAGCAGCCAAGAAAAGAACACTGAAGCTTTCTTT. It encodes CASSQEKNTEAFF.

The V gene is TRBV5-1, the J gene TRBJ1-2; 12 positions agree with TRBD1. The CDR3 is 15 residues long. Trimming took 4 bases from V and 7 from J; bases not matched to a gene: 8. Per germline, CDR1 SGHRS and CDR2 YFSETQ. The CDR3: CASSPRDRGRGGYTF. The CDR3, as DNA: TGCGCCAGCAGCCCCCGGGACAGGGGGCGGGGTGGCTACACCTTC.

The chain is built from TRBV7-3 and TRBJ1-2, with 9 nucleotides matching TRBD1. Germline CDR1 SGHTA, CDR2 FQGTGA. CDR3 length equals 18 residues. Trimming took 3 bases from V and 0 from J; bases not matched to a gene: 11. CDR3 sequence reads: CASSFVPGQGKPNYGYTF. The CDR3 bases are TGTGCCAGCAGCTTCGTCCCGGGACAGGGAAAACCTAACTATGGCTACACCTTC. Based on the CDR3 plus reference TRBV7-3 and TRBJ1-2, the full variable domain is GAGVSQTPSNKVTEKGKYVELRCDPISGHTALYWYRQSLGQGPEFLIYFQGTGAADDSGLPNDRFFAVRPEGSVSTLKIQRTERGDSAVYLCASSFVPGQGKPNYGYTFGSGTRLTVV.

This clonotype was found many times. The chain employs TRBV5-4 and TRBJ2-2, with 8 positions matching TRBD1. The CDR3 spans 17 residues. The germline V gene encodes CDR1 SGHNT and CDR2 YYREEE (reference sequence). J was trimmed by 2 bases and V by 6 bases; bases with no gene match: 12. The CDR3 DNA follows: TGTGCCAGCACTGGCCCCGGGACAGGAAGTAACACCGGGGAGCTGTTTTTT. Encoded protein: CASTGPGTGSNTGELFF.

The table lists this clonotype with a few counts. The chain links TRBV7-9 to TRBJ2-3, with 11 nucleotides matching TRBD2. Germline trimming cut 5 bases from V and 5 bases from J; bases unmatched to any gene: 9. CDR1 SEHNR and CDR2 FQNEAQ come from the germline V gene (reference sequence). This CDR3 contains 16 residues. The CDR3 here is CASSHLDLAGGDTQYF. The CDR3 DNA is TGTGCCAGCAGCCACTTAGACCTAGCGGGGGGAGATACGCAGTATTTT.

Here the CDR3 reads CASSYERIPAYEQYF. CDR3 sequence (DNA): TGTGCCAGCAGCTACGAGAGGATACCAGCCTACGAGCAGTACTTC. J is TRBJ2-7 and V is TRBV5-5, with D hard to call. Trimming removed 3 bases at V and 2 bases at J, with 15 bases between. The germline V gene has CDR1 SGHKS and CDR2 YYEKEE (reference sequence). The CDR3 consists of 15 residues.

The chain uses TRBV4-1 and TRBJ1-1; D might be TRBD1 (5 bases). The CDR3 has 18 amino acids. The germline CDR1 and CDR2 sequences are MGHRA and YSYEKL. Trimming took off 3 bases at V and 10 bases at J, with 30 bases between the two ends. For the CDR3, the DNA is TGCGCCAGCAGCCAGGATGTAAGACTCCGGGACTCCAAGGCGGGAGCTTTCTTT. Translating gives CASSQDVRLRDSKAGAFF.